These T cell receptor beta chains were read from a single sample in a study of T-cell reconstitution after alpha-beta-depleted transplantation in children. TCRdb called the PCR reads again in MiXCR, with one record for every CDR3 protein. This sample has about 400,000 distinct CDR3 sequences, with under 20% found just once. Sequencing was performed on PBMCs, mostly from graft donor cells, taken 360 days after TCRalphabeta/CD19-depleted stem cell transplant. These TCRs come from a boy under two years old who had a stem cell transplant for Wiskott-Aldrich syndrome, so the T cells may come from the graft donor. Both conserved end residues are part of each CDR3. Fields, in order: clone size, J gene, CDR3 length, V gene, CDR3 protein. Clone size is stated in some rows and not others, as once, few, many or a class when expanded.

clone size: NA; J gene: TRBJ2-1; CDR3 length: 15; V gene: TRBV18; CDR3 protein: CASSPVGGGTNEQFF
clone size: NA; J gene: TRBJ2-7; CDR3 length: 13; V gene: TRBV10-3; CDR3 protein: CAISESNGLEQYF
clone size: NA; J gene: TRBJ2-5; CDR3 length: 15; V gene: TRBV23-1; CDR3 protein: CASSHKRTGQETQYF
clone size: NA; J gene: TRBJ2-2; CDR3 length: 14; V gene: TRBV12-3/TRBV12-4; CDR3 protein: CASSLGQPTGELFF
clone size: few; J gene: TRBJ2-7; CDR3 length: 15; V gene: TRBV14; CDR3 protein: CASSPHSGGHYEQYF
clone size: few; J gene: TRBJ2-1; CDR3 length: 12; V gene: TRBV20-1; CDR3 protein: CSAREQYNEQFF
clone size: NA; J gene: TRBJ1-5; CDR3 length: 13; V gene: TRBV12-3/TRBV12-4; CDR3 protein: CASSLPPTQPQHF
clone size: many; J gene: TRBJ2-1; CDR3 length: 13; V gene: TRBV20-1; CDR3 protein: CSARGTDYNEQFF
clone size: NA; J gene: TRBJ2-1; CDR3 length: 13; V gene: TRBV12-3/TRBV12-4; CDR3 protein: CAQGSGIRDEQFF
clone size: NA; J gene: TRBJ2-1; CDR3 length: 14; V gene: TRBV12-3/TRBV12-4; CDR3 protein: CASISGRGFDEQFF
clone size: NA; J gene: TRBJ2-3; CDR3 length: 16; V gene: TRBV6-1; CDR3 protein: CASRLGYRGPTDTQYF
clone size: NA; J gene: TRBJ2-5; CDR3 length: 11; V gene: TRBV29-1; CDR3 protein: CSVASEETQYF
clone size: NA; J gene: TRBJ2-3; CDR3 length: 15; V gene: TRBV5-4; CDR3 protein: CASSPPGLAGVTQYF
clone size: few; J gene: TRBJ2-1; CDR3 length: 15; V gene: TRBV28; CDR3 protein: CASSVTSLGHNEQFF
clone size: NA; J gene: TRBJ2-1; CDR3 length: 14; V gene: TRBV7-2; CDR3 protein: CASSRTDSYNEQFF
clone size: NA; J gene: TRBJ1-3; CDR3 length: 13; V gene: TRBV7-9; CDR3 protein: CASSWDIGNTIYF
clone size: few; J gene: TRBJ2-3; CDR3 length: 15; V gene: TRBV14; CDR3 protein: CASSLTFGGADTQYF
clone size: few; J gene: TRBJ2-2; CDR3 length: 18; V gene: TRBV6-1; CDR3 protein: CASSLRTSGGARTGELFF
clone size: few; J gene: TRBJ2-4; CDR3 length: 15; V gene: TRBV20-1; CDR3 protein: CSARGLAGGPVIQYF